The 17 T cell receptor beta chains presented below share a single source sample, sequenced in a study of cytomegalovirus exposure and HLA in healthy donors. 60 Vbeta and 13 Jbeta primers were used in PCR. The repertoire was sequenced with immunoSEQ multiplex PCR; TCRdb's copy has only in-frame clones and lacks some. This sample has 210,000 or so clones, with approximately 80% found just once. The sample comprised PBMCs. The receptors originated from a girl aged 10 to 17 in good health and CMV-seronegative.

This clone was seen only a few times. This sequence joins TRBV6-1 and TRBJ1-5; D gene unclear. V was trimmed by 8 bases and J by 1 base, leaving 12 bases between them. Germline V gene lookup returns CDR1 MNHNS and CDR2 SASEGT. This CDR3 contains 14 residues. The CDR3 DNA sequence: TGTGCCAGCTGGGGAGAGTTGAGCAATCAGCCCCAGCATTTT. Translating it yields CASWGELSNQPQHF.

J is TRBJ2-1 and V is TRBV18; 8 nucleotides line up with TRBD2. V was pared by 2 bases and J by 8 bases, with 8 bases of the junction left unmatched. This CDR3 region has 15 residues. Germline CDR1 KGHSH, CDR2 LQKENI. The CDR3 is CASSPEHGLADEQFF. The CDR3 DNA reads TGTGCCAGCTCACCAGAACATGGACTAGCTGATGAGCAGTTCTTC.

The chain's CDR3 is CASRRGRENSPLHF. CDR3 DNA sequence: TGTGCCAGCAGACGTGGGCGCGAGAATTCACCCCTCCACTTT. The chain joins TRBV2 to TRBJ1-6; no definite D call. Trimming left V 6 bases short and J 7 bases short, with 13 bases between. Germline V gene data show CDR1 as SNHLY and CDR2 as FYNNEI. This CDR3 is built from 14 residues.

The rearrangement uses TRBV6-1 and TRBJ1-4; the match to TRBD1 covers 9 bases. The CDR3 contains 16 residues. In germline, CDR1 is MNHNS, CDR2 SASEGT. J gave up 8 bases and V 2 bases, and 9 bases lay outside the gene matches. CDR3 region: CASSEWEGQGAEKLFF. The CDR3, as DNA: TGTGCCAGCAGTGAATGGGAGGGACAGGGAGCCGAAAAACTGTTTTTT.

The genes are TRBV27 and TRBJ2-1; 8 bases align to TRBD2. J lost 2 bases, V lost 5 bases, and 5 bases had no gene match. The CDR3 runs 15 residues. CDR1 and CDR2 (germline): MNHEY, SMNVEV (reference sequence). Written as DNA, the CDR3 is TGTGCCAGCAGTGGTATAGCGGGAACCTACAATGAGCAGTTCTTC. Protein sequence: CASSGIAGTYNEQFF.

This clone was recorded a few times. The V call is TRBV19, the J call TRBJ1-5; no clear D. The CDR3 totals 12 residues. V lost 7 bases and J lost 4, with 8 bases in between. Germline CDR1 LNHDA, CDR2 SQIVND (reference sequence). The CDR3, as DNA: TGTGCCAGTACCTATCGGAATCAGCCCCAGCATTTT. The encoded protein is CASTYRNQPQHF.

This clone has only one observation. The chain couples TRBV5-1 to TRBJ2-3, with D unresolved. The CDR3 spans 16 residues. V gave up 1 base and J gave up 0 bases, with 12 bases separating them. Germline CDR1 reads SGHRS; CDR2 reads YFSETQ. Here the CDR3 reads CASSLRFGGSTDTQYF. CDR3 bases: TGCGCCAGCAGCTTGAGATTCGGCGGTAGCACAGATACGCAGTATTTT.

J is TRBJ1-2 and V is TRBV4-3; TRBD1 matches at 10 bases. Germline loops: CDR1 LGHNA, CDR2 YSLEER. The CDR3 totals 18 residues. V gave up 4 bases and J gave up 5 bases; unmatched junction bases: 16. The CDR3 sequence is CASSPNPGQGPVSYGYTF. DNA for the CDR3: TGCGCCAGCAGCCCCAACCCGGGACAGGGGCCCGTTTCTTATGGCTACACCTTC.

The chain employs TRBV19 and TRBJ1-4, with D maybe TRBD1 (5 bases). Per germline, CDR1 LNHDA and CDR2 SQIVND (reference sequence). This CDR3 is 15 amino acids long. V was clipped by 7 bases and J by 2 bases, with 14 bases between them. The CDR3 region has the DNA TGTGCCAGTACGAGGGGCGGGGTTACTAATGAAAAACTGTTTTTT. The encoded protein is CASTRGGVTNEKLFF.

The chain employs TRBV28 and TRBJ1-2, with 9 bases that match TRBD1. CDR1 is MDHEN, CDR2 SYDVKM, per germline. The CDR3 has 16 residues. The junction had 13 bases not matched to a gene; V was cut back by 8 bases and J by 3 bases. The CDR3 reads CASYYNRDRVYYGYTF. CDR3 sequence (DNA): TGTGCCAGCTACTATAATAGGGACAGGGTTTACTATGGCTACACCTTC.

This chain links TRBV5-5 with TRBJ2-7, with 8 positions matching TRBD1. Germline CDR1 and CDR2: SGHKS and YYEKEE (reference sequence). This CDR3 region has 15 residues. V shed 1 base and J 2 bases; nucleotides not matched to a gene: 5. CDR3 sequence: CASSLFGRGPYEQYF. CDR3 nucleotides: TGTGCCAGCAGCTTGTTTGGCAGGGGGCCCTACGAGCAGTACTTC.

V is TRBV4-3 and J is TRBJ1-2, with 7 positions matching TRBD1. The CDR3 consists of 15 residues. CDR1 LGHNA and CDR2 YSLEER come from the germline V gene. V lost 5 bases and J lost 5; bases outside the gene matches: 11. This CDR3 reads CASSTQQGFSYGYTF. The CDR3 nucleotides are TGCGCCAGCAGCACTCAACAGGGGTTTAGTTATGGCTACACCTTC.

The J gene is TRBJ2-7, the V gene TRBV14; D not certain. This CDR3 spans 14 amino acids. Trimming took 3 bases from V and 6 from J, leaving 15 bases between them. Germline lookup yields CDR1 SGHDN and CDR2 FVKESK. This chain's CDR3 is CASSHRSAPGEQYF. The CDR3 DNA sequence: TGTGCCAGCAGCCACCGATCCGCCCCGGGCGAGCAGTACTTC.

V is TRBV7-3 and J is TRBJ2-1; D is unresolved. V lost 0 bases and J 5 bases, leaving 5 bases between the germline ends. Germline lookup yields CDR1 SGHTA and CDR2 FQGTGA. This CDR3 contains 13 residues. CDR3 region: CASSLTADNEQFF. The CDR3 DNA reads TGTGCCAGCAGCTTAACGGCTGACAATGAGCAGTTCTTC.

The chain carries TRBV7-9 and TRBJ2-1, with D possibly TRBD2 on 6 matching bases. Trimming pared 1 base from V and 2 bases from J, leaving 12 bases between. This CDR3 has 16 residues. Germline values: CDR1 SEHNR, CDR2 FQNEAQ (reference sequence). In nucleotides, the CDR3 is TGTGCCAGCAGCTTAGTGGGCGGGGCCACCTACAATGAGCAGTTCTTC. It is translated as CASSLVGGATYNEQFF.

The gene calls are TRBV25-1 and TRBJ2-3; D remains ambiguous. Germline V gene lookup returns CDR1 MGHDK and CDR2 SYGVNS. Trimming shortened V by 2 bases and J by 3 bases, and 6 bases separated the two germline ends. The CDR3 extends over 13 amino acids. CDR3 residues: CASSEMATDTQYF. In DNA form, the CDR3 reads TGTGCCAGCAGTGAAATGGCTACAGATACGCAGTATTTT.

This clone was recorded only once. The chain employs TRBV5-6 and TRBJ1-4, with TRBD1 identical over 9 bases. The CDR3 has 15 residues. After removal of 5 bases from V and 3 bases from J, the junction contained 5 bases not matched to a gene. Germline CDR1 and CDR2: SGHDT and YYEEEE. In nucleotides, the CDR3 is TGTGCCAGCAGATCCACAGGGGGCCCTAATGAAAAACTGTTTTTT. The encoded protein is CASRSTGGPNEKLFF.